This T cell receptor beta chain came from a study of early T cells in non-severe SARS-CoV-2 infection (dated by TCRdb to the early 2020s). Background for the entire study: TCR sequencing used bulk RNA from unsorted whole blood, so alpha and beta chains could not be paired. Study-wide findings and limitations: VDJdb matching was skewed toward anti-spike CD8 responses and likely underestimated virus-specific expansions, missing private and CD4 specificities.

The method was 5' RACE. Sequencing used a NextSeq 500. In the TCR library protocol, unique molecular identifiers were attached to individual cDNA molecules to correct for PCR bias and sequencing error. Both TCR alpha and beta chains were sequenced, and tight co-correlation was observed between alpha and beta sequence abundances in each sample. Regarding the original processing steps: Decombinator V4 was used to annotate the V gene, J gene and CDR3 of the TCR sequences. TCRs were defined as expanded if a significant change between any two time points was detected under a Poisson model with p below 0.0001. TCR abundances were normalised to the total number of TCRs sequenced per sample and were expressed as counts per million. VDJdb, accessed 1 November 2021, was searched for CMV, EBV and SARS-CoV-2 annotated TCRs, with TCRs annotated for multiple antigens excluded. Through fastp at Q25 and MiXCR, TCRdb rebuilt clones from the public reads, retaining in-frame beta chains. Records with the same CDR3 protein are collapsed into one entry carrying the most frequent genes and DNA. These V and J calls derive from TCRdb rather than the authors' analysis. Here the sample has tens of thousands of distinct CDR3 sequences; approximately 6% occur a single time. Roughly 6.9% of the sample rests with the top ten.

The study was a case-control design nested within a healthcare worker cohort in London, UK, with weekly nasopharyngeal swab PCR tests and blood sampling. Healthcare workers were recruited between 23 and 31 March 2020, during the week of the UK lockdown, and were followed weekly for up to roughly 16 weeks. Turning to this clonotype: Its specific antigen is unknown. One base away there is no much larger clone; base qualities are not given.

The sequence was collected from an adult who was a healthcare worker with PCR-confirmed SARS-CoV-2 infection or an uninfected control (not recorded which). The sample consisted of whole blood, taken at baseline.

The CDR3 has the sequence CASSDYGRRTDTQYF. The DNA reads TGTGCCAGCAGCGATTACGGTCGGCGCACAGATACGCAGTATTTT. This chain is built from TRBV25-1 and TRBJ2-3; no confident D gene assignment can be made. The CDR3 contains 15 residues, cysteine and phenylalanine counted. Only the CDR3 DNA is retained, 45 bases long and in frame from the first base. The germline V gene sets CDR1 to MGHDK and CDR2 to SYGVNS. Trimming takes 6 bases from V and 1 base from J, and the germline ends sit 14 bases apart. The CDR3, completed at both ends by the reference TRBV25-1 and TRBJ2-3 genes, gives the full variable domain EADIYQTPRYLVIGTGKKITLECSQTMGHDKMYWYQQDPGMELHLIHYSYGVNSTEKGDLSSESTVSRIRTEHFPLTLESARPSHTSQYLCASSDYGRRTDTQYFGPGTRLTVL.